Here is one T cell receptor (beta chain) with its context. Its antigen is undetermined. In the library, individual cDNA molecules carried attached unique molecular identifiers. TCRdb called the 5' RACE reads again in MiXCR, with one record for every CDR3 protein. The data contain approximately 71,000 distinct CDR3 sequences, approximately 13% of them singletons. This sample was included in a study of early T cells in non-severe SARS-CoV-2 infection. Study-wide findings and caveats: Clonotype matching in VDJdb favored anti-spike CD8 responses and did not capture private and CD4 specificities.

Germline values: CDR1 SQVTM, CDR2 ANQGSEA. The V gene end was trimmed by 6 bases and the J gene end by 4 bases; junction bases not matched to a gene: 5. The CDR3 is 12 residues long. V and J are TRBV29-1 and TRBJ2-5; 7 bases map to TRBD1. The material sequenced was whole blood. The source is an adult who was a healthcare worker with PCR-confirmed SARS-CoV-2 infection or an uninfected control (not recorded which). DNA of the CDR3: TGCAGCGTAGACAGGGCGGGAGAGACCCAGTACTTC. Protein: CSVDRAGETQYF. Variable domain in full (rest from reference TRBV29-1 and TRBJ2-5): SAVISQKPSRDICQRGTSLTIQCQVDSQVTMMFWYRQQPGQSLTLIATANQGSEATYESGFVIDKFPISRPNLTFSTLTVSNMSPEDSSIYLCSVDRAGETQYFGPGTRLLVL.